The rows below give T cell receptor beta chains drawn from one sample of a study of T cells in localized non-small cell lung cancer. Assay: immunoSEQ multiplex PCR; the TCRdb copy retains only in-frame clones and omits some. Of under 55,000 clones in the sample, roughly 80% were seen once. Sequencing was performed on PBMCs, taken before any cancer treatment. The origin of the receptors is a woman aged 40 to 75 with stage II lung adenocarcinoma. Both conserved end residues are part of each CDR3. Each record gives: V gene, J gene, D gene, CDR3 protein, CDR3 DNA. D genes are given only for firm matches.

>TRBV30|TRBJ1-4|TRBD1
CAWSSGQGHEKLFF
TGTGCCTGGAGTTCGGGACAGGGACATGAAAAACTGTTTTTT
>TRBV19|TRBJ2-2|TRBD1
CASSIEGTGRTGELFF
TGTGCCAGTAGTATAGAGGGGACAGGGAGGACCGGGGAGCTGTTTTTT
>TRBV9|TRBJ1-1|-
CASTPPPGNTEAFF
TGTGCCAGCACCCCGCCACCGGGGAACACTGAAGCTTTCTTT
>TRBV27|TRBJ1-5|-
CASSLSRGARANQPQHF
TGTGCCAGCAGTTTATCGAGAGGGGCACGGGCAAATCAGCCCCAGCATTTT
>TRBV7-9|TRBJ1-2|-
CASSPGGYYGYTF
TGTGCCAGCAGTCCTGGGGGGTACTATGGCTACACCTTC
>TRBV7-3|TRBJ2-3|-
CASSTRVGADTQYF
TGTGCCAGCAGCACCAGGGTTGGCGCCGATACGCAGTATTTT
>TRBV29-1|TRBJ1-4|-
CSVEVVNRGLFF
TGCAGCGTTGAAGTTGTTAACAGAGGGCTGTTTTTT
>TRBV5-1|TRBJ1-2|TRBD1
CASSLTGGDGYTF
TGCGCCAGCAGCTTGACAGGGGGCGATGGCTACACCTTC
>TRBV6-5|TRBJ2-7|TRBD1
CASRPLQGANEQYF
TGTGCCAGCAGGCCGCTACAGGGGGCCAACGAGCAGTACTTC
>TRBV5-1|TRBJ2-7|-
CASSQDDRFDEQYF
TGCGCCAGCAGCCAAGATGACAGGTTCGACGAGCAGTACTTC